This TCR beta chain was recovered during a study of neurological immune-mediated disorders (dated by TCRdb to about 2019). About the full investigation: Using UMI-based sequencing, the study compared peripheral blood TCR-beta repertoires from patients with HTLV-I-associated myelopathy (HAM/TSP), patients with multiple sclerosis, and healthy controls. The roughly 100 TCR-beta libraries covered PBMC samples along with longitudinal samples, technical triplicates, and paired sorted CD4+ and CD8+ T-cell subsets. Longitudinal HAM/TSP donors and healthy donors each had 3 time-points at intervals of roughly 3-45 months. The cohort comprised 68 subjects: some 15 HAM/TSP patients, some 34 multiple sclerosis patients and around 20 healthy controls.

The time point label on this specimen signifies: longitudinal time-point 1 (baseline). The healthy controls were volunteers from a blood bank in Maryland, USA. For unsorted PBMC libraries, 2 million PBMCs were used after storage in RNAlater at -80 degrees C until RNA extraction. Peripheral blood was subjected to Ficoll-Hypaque density gradient centrifugation to isolate PBMCs, which were then cryopreserved in liquid nitrogen. Reading from cysteine to phenylalanine, the CDR3 counts 15 amino acids. Here the CDR3 DNA is all that survives: 45 bases in frame from base 1. CDR1 MNHEY and CDR2 SMNVEV were looked up in the germline V gene (reference sequence). Relative to germline, V is missing 6 bases and J is missing 4 bases, with 4 bases of the junction outside any gene match. General conclusions and limits of the study: The highest TCR clonal expansion was observed in HAM/TSP patients, whereas the lowest was observed in MS patients, even when compared with healthy controls. No identical CDR3 amino acid sequences were shared among expanded clones across subjects, suggesting private TCR-beta repertoires in all groups.

This clonotype was seen ten or more times. Its antigen is not yet known. No quality values exist for individual bases; no much larger clone is one base distant. cDNA was synthesized by template-switch 5'RACE using a primer with a 10-nucleotide random unique molecular identifier that tagged each TCR transcript. Every sequencing run covered 15-18 subjects and yielded more than 180 million TCR-beta sequences. The RNeasy kit was used to extract total RNA. Using the KAPA Real-time Library Amplification kit, TCR-beta VDJ regions were amplified with primers for the TCR constant region and the 5'RACE anchor. A first PCR added sample indexes and Illumina adaptors, and a second PCR then raised library yield. The roughly 650 bp TCR product was size-selected on a 2% E-gel SizeSelection system after Ampure bead purification. Before pooling, libraries had their quality checked on a Bioanalyzer, their concentration measured with Qubit, and their quantity determined with the Kapa Library Quantification kit. An Illumina HiSeq 2500 was used to sequence the libraries paired-end at 2 x 150 bp. To increase sequence diversity, roughly 25-31% phiX was spiked into each library pool. The original pipeline was this. Quality-filtered reads were processed with the UMI-based MiGEC pipeline, and over 80% of raw TCR sequences were removed by the MiGEC pipeline during error correction. VDJ genes were aligned to IMGT germline references, and clonotypes were defined by unique CDR3 amino acid sequence plus V-J genes. Clonal expansion, Shannon diversity and CDR3 relatedness were evaluated with VDJtools (CalcPairwiseDistances, ClusterSamples), while phylogenetic trees were built in CLCbio workbench. Expanded clones were defined as having at least 8 unique UMIs, based on coefficient-of-variation modelling across technical triplicates. TCRdb trimmed the raw reads at Q25, called clones with MiXCR and kept productive beta chains. Records with the same CDR3 protein are collapsed into one entry carrying the most frequent genes and DNA. Here the V and J calls rest on TCRdb's processing, not on the authors' analysis. Here the sample has around 69,000 distinct CDR3 sequences; roughly 10% occur a single time. Jointly, the top ten make up 9.5% to 10% of the sample.

The rearrangement combines TRBV27 with TRBJ2-2, and 11 junction bases match TRBD2. The source material was PBMCs. This TCR derives from a man aged 25-45 years in good health. The bases read TGTGCCAGCAGCGGACTAGCGGGCTTCACCGGGGAGCTGTTTTTT. Its protein reads: CASSGLAGFTGELFF.